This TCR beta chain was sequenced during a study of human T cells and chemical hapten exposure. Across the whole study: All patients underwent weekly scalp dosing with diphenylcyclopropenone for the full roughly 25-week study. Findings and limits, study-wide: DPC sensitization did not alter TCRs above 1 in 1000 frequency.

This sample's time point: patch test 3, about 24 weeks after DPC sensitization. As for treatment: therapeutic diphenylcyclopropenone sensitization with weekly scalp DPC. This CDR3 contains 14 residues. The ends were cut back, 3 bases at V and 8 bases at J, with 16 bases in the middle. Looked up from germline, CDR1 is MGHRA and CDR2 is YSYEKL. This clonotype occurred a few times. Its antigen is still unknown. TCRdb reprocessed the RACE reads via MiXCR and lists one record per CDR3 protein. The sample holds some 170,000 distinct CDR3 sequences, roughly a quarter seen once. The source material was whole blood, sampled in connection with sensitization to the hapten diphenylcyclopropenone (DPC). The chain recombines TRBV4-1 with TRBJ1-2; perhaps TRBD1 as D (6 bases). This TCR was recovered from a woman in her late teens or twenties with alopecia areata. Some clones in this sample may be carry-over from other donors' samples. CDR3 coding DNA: TGCGCCAGCAGCCAGACGACAGGATCATACGGCTACACCTTC. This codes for CASSQTTGSYGYTF.